The source of this T cell receptor beta chain is a study of patients and donors after allogeneic stem cell transplantation. TCRdb fed the RT-PCR reads into MiXCR, producing one record per CDR3 protein. The top ten hold around a tenth of the sample, which has 190,000 or so distinct CDR3 sequences, about 38% seen once. CDR3 length: 18 residues. The germline V gene encodes CDR1 SGDLS and CDR2 YYNGEE. V lost 4 bases, J lost 1 base, and 9 bases stayed unmatched. The receptor's source is a human donor who was either an allogeneic HSCT recipient or a stem cell or donor lymphocyte infusion donor (not recorded which). It is not recorded whose cells these are; they may come from a transplant donor. The chain uses TRBV9 and TRBJ2-2, with 11 bases aligning to TRBD2. Sequencing was performed on blood, either unsorted or a sorted T cell fraction (not recorded which). CDR3 nucleotides: TGTGCCAGCAGCTTCTCGGCTAGCGGGGGGCAGAACACCGGGGAGCTGTTTTTT. Protein sequence: CASSFSASGGQNTGELFF.